Presented here are 15 T cell receptor beta chains from one specimen sequenced in a study of blood T cell repertoires in COVID-19. The assay was immunoSEQ multiplex PCR, and TCRdb's table has in-frame clones only and misses some. The table shows approximately 85,000 clones, with more than 80% occurring only once. The sample comprised peripheral blood. The receptors originated from a man in his forties or fifties with active or convalescent COVID-19.

The chain recombines TRBV5-1 with TRBJ1-2, with 7 bases that match TRBD1. The CDR3 length is 11 residues. V was clipped by 4 bases and J by 7 bases; unmatched bases: 1. Germline CDR1 is SGHRS and CDR2 is YFSETQ. For the CDR3, the DNA is TGCGCCAGCAGCGACAGGGTTGGCTACACCTTC. Translating it yields CASSDRVGYTF.

This clone was seen a handful of times. This chain links TRBV9 with TRBJ2-2; 14 bases map to TRBD2. V lost 4 bases, J lost 4 bases, and 9 bases stayed unmatched. Germline CDR1 reads SGDLS; CDR2 reads YYNGEE. This CDR3 comprises 18 residues. DNA of the CDR3: TGTGCCAGCAGCCCACGGACTAGCGGGAGGAGCGGCACCGGGGAGCTGTTTTTT. The encoded protein is CASSPRTSGRSGTGELFF.

The chain has TRBV13 and TRBJ2-3, with D possibly being TRBD2 (5 bases). CDR3 length: 12 residues. Trimming stripped 4 bases from V and 8 bases from J, with 10 bases between. The V gene's germline CDR1 is PRHDT and CDR2 FYEKMQ (reference sequence). CDR3 nucleotide sequence: TGTGCCAGCAGCTCGGACTCAAGTACGCAGTATTTT. It encodes CASSSDSSTQYF. The whole variable domain, remainder taken from reference TRBV13 and TRBJ2-3, is AAGVIQSPRHLIKEKRETATLKCYPIPRHDTVYWYQQGPGQDPQFLISFYEKMQSDKGSIPDRFSAQQFSDYHSELNMSSLELGDSALYFCASSSDSSTQYFGPGTRLTVL.

The rearrangement joins TRBV2 to TRBJ2-7, with D tentatively TRBD1 (5 bases). Germline lookup yields CDR1 SNHLY and CDR2 FYNNEI. This CDR3 comprises 13 residues. V lost 6 bases, J lost 5 bases, and 14 bases lay in between. The CDR3 spells CASRSTEPHEQYF. The CDR3 bases are TGTGCCAGCAGGTCGACAGAACCCCACGAGCAGTACTTC.

In this sample, this clone turned up a few times. The chain carries TRBV7-2 and TRBJ2-1, with D possibly matching TRBD2 (6 bases). The V end lost 1 base, the J end lost 10 bases, and 20 bases lay between the germline ends. Germline CDR1 is SGHTA and CDR2 is FQGNSA. CDR3 length equals 16 residues. The CDR3 here is CASSLGMGLVTGEQFF. Written as DNA, the CDR3 is TGTGCCAGCAGCTTAGGGATGGGACTCGTCACTGGGGAGCAGTTCTTC.

In regard to this clone: The same CDR3 arises from other DNA sequences in this sample as well. V and J are TRBV11-2 and TRBJ1-1; 7 bases fit TRBD1. The CDR3 contains 13 residues. Germline loops: CDR1 SGHAT, CDR2 FQNNGV. After removal of 0 bases from V and 7 bases from J, the junction contained 2 bases not matched to a gene. The CDR3 coding sequence is TGTGCCAGCAGCTTAGACCGGGACAGTGAAGCTTTCTTT. Translation: CASSLDRDSEAFF.

The V gene is TRBV5-1, the J gene TRBJ1-6; possibly TRBD1 for D (6 bases). Trimming took off 0 bases at V and 7 bases at J, with 14 bases between the two ends. Germline CDR1 is SGHRS and CDR2 is YFSETQ. This CDR3 contains 16 residues. In nucleotides, the CDR3 is TGCGCCAGCAGCTTGGTGGGGACAAGTTCGAATTCACCCCTCCACTTT. This translates into CASSLVGTSSNSPLHF.

The CDR3 DNA is TGCGCCAGCAGCTTGGCCTACCAGCAGTTCTTC. Protein: CASSLAYQQFF. The gene calls are TRBV5-1 and TRBJ2-1; the D is unclear. Trimming took 0 bases from V and 11 from J, leaving 6 bases between them. The CDR3 extends over 11 amino acids. Germline loops: CDR1 SGHRS, CDR2 YFSETQ.

The J gene is TRBJ1-5, the V gene TRBV7-8, with TRBD1 matching over 9 bases. V lost 3 bases, J lost 0 bases, and 3 bases stayed unmatched. The CDR3 is 16 amino acids. Germline CDR1 SGHVS, CDR2 FQNEAQ. The CDR3 coding sequence is TGTGCCAGCAGCTTCGGGACAGGGTATAGCAATCAGCCCCAGCATTTT. Amino acids: CASSFGTGYSNQPQHF.

The J gene is TRBJ2-1, the V gene TRBV19; 7 bases are a match to TRBD2. J lost 6 bases, V lost 3 bases, and 14 bases had no gene match. The CDR3 length is 17 residues. Germline assignment: CDR1 LNHDA and CDR2 SQIVND (reference sequence). The CDR3 loop reads CASSIYRRTSFVNEQFF. DNA for the CDR3: TGTGCCAGTAGTATCTATCGTCGGACTAGTTTCGTCAATGAGCAGTTCTTC.

The chain combines TRBV5-1 with TRBJ2-7; the match to TRBD1 covers 9 bases. Germline V CDR1 and CDR2: SGHRS, YFSETQ. The CDR3 covers 17 residues. The ends lost 3 bases at V and 3 bases at J; junction bases unmatched: 13. As DNA, the CDR3 is TGCGCCAGCAGCTCGGGCGGTATGGACAGGGGCAACTACGAGCAGTACTTC. Its protein product is CASSSGGMDRGNYEQYF.

The chain is built from TRBV7-2 and TRBJ2-1; 8 bases are a match to TRBD2. In germline, CDR1 is SGHTA, CDR2 FQGNSA. There are 15 residues in the CDR3. V shed 2 bases and J 6 bases; nucleotides not matched to a gene: 6. The CDR3 nucleotides read TGTGCCAGCAGCTTAAGGGTCGGGGGGGCCAATGAGCAGTTCTTC. The encoded protein is CASSLRVGGANEQFF.

Note on this clone: Germline and junction disagree at one end, which may indicate a read error. V gene TRBV2 combines with J gene TRBJ2-3; D not resolved. The CDR3 length is 13 residues. Germline loops: CDR1 SNHLY, CDR2 FYNNEI. CDR3 residues: CASTALYTDMQYF. Here the CDR3 DNA reads TGTGCCAGCACGGCACTCTACACAGATATGCAGTATTTT.

The J gene is TRBJ2-3, the V gene TRBV5-1; 7 bases line up with TRBD2. There are 17 residues in the CDR3. V lost 3 bases and J lost 5; bases outside the gene matches: 15. CDR1 and CDR2 (germline): SGHRS, YFSETQ. CDR3 nucleotide sequence: TGCGCCAGCAGCTCCGCCGGGGCTAGCGGATCCAAAGATACGCAGTATTTT. Its translation: CASSSAGASGSKDTQYF.

J is TRBJ1-5 and V is TRBV4-2; 11 nucleotides agree with TRBD1. V was pared by 3 bases and J by 2 bases, with 12 bases of the junction left unmatched. The CDR3 has 19 residues. Germline assignment: CDR1 LGHNA and CDR2 YNFKEQ. CDR3 nucleotides: TGTGCCAGCAGCCAGGTTTTCGGGACAGGGGGAGCGGGCAATCAGCCCCAGCATTTT. Amino acids: CASSQVFGTGGAGNQPQHF.